Presented here are 13 T cell receptor beta chains from one specimen sequenced in a study of T cell changes during pregnancy in multiple sclerosis. Here immunoSEQ multiplex PCR was the method, and the copy in TCRdb shows in-frame clones only, minus some. The sample carries approximately 52,000 clones, 85% to 95% recorded once. Sequenced material: CD4+ T cells from peripheral blood mononuclear cells, taken in the third trimester of pregnancy. The receptors here all came from a female donor with multiple sclerosis, enrolled in a pregnancy study.

The rearrangement links TRBV5-4 to TRBJ2-7; D not certain. The CDR3 has 11 amino acids. Trimming took off 4 bases at V and 4 bases at J, with 6 bases between the two ends. Germline V gene sequence: CDR1 SGHNT, CDR2 YYREEE (reference sequence). The CDR3 here is CASSVGYEQYF. The CDR3 coding sequence is TGTGCCAGCAGCGTCGGGTACGAGCAGTACTTC.

CDR3 nucleotide sequence: TGTGCCAGCAGGGTTGGACAGGACTACGAGCAGTACTTC. The encoded protein is CASRVGQDYEQYF. The chain is built from TRBV6-5 and TRBJ2-7; 7 bases line up with TRBD1. J lost 3 bases, V lost 6 bases, and 5 bases had no gene match. This CDR3 region has 13 residues. Germline CDR1 MNHEY, CDR2 SVGAGI.

The chain links TRBV19 to TRBJ1-5; 7 nucleotides align to TRBD1. Germline assignment: CDR1 LNHDA and CDR2 SQIVND (reference sequence). This CDR3 has 14 amino acids. V gave up 6 bases and J gave up 0 bases; unmatched junction bases: 2. CDR3 protein: CASSDRDSNQPQHF. In DNA, the CDR3 is TGTGCCAGTAGCGACAGGGATAGCAATCAGCCCCAGCATTTT.

This chain uses TRBV7-8 with TRBJ2-3; 12 bases are shared with TRBD2. Germline V gene lookup returns CDR1 SGHVS and CDR2 FQNEAQ. CDR3 size: 15 residues. J was trimmed by 7 bases and V by 5 bases; bases with no gene match: 7. The CDR3 nucleotides are TGTGCCAGCAGCCCGACTAGCGGGAGTAGCCATACGCAGTATTTT. Amino acid sequence: CASSPTSGSSHTQYF.

V and J are TRBV27 and TRBJ2-1, with 7 bases that match TRBD1. The germline CDR1 and CDR2 sequences are MNHEY and SMNVEV (reference sequence). J was trimmed by 3 bases and V by 5 bases; bases with no gene match: 7. This CDR3 has 15 amino acids. CDR3 amino acids: CASSPYRGSYNEQFF. DNA for the CDR3: TGTGCCAGCAGTCCGTACAGGGGAAGCTACAATGAGCAGTTCTTC.

The V call is TRBV6-1, the J call TRBJ1-1, with D possibly matching TRBD1 (5 bases). Deletions cut 3 bases from V and 4 bases from J, with 12 bases between. The CDR3 runs 14 residues. CDR1 MNHNS and CDR2 SASEGT come from the germline V gene. The DNA for the CDR3 is TGTGCCAGCAGTGACAGGGTTATGAGCACTGAAGCTTTCTTT. It yields the protein CASSDRVMSTEAFF.

The J gene is TRBJ1-5, the V gene TRBV19; no reliable D call. CDR1 and CDR2 (germline): LNHDA, SQIVND (reference sequence). The CDR3 totals 13 residues. V dropped 6 bases and J dropped 4 bases, with 10 bases sitting between them. CDR3 protein: CASSPTTNQPQHF. In DNA, the CDR3 is TGTGCCAGTAGCCCAACCACTAATCAGCCCCAGCATTTT.

The chain recombines TRBV7-9 with TRBJ2-7; no reliable D call. There are 15 residues in the CDR3. Looked up from germline, CDR1 is SEHNR and CDR2 is FQNEAQ (reference sequence). Deletions cut 1 base from V and 2 bases from J, with 12 bases between. CDR3 DNA sequence: TGTGCCAGCAGCTTAGAAAGCCAGGTCGCCTACGAGCAGTACTTC. Encoded protein: CASSLESQVAYEQYF. Based on the CDR3 plus reference TRBV7-9 and TRBJ2-7, the full variable domain is DTGVSQNPRHKITKRGQNVTFRCDPISEHNRLYWYRQTLGQGPEFLTYFQNEAQLEKSRLLSDRFSAERPKGSFSTLEIQRTEQGDSAMYLCASSLESQVAYEQYFGPGTRLTVT.

This clone was seen a few times. The gene calls are TRBV5-1 and TRBJ1-1; D is ambiguous. V gave up 6 bases and J gave up 0 bases, with 9 bases separating them. Germline loops: CDR1 SGHRS, CDR2 YFSETQ. CDR3 length: 13 residues. The CDR3 spells CASKFELNTEAFF. The CDR3 nucleotides are TGCGCCAGCAAATTTGAGTTGAACACTGAAGCTTTCTTT.

The chain has TRBV10-3 and TRBJ1-3; 7 bases are shared with TRBD1. This CDR3 contains 16 residues. The germline CDR1 and CDR2 sequences are ENHRY and SYGVKD. Germline trimming cut 6 bases from V and 0 bases from J; bases unmatched to any gene: 8. CDR3 coding DNA: TGTGCCATCAGCCCCGGGACAGCGGGCTCTGGAAACACCATATATTTT. It translates to CAISPGTAGSGNTIYF.

V gene TRBV18 combines with J gene TRBJ2-5, with 10 positions matching TRBD2. CDR3 size: 16 residues. J lost 2 bases, V lost 3 bases, and 6 bases had no gene match. In germline, CDR1 is KGHSH, CDR2 LQKENI. The CDR3 here is CASSPSGLASQETQYF. DNA of the CDR3: TGTGCCAGCTCACCCTCGGGACTAGCGAGTCAAGAGACCCAGTACTTC. The whole variable domain, remainder taken from reference TRBV18 and TRBJ2-5, is NAGVMQNPRHLVRRRGQEARLRCSPMKGHSHVYWYRQLPEEGLKFMVYLQKENIIDESGMPKERFSAEFPKEGPSILRIQQVVRGDSAAYFCASSPSGLASQETQYFGPGTRLLVL.

This chain uses TRBV30 with TRBJ1-2; possibly TRBD1 for D (5 bases). This CDR3 contains 15 residues. Germline V CDR1 and CDR2: GTSNPN, SVGIG (reference sequence). Trimming stripped 3 bases from V and 5 bases from J, with 19 bases between. The CDR3 DNA reads TGTGCCTGGAGGGAAGACCTCCTGGAGGGGTATGGCTACACCTTC. Residues: CAWREDLLEGYGYTF.

CDR3 amino acids: CASSLKGQVGYSNQPQHF. CDR3 nucleotides: TGTGCCAGCAGCTTGAAGGGACAAGTCGGGTATAGCAATCAGCCCCAGCATTTT. The chain couples TRBV5-8 to TRBJ1-5; perhaps TRBD1 as D (6 bases). This CDR3 has 18 amino acids. Germline-derived CDR1 and CDR2 are SGHTS and YDEGEE. V shed 1 base and J shed 0 bases, with 17 bases lying between them.